What follows are 10 T cell receptor beta chains derived from one specimen sequenced in a study of blood T cell repertoires in COVID-19 (dated by TCRdb to between 2020 and 2021). The library was generated by the immunoSEQ multiplex PCR assay. As stored in TCRdb, this immuneACCESS dataset retains in-frame rearrangements with V and J assigned. A fraction of the clones does not appear; measured against another copy, unresolved V genes explain less than half of the discrepancy, and the remainder lacks a known reason. The sample data list over 120,000 clones, and 75% to 90% of these were observed just once. The ten largest make up 40% to 55% of the sample. Sequencing was performed on peripheral blood. These receptors all come from a human donor in a cohort sampled during active COVID-19.

The table lists this clone with a count of one. This sequence joins TRBV5-1 and TRBJ2-7; 14 positions match TRBD2. The CDR3 covers 15 residues. Germline-derived CDR1 and CDR2 are SGHRS and YFSETQ. V trimming: 4 bases; J trimming: 5 bases; junction bases outside the gene matches: 5. The CDR3 nucleotides are TGCGCCAGCAGCACCGGGACTAGCGGGAGTGACGAGCAGTACGTC. This codes for CASSTGTSGSDEQYV.

The chain is built from TRBV7-3 and TRBJ2-1, with 14 bases fitting TRBD2. This CDR3 is built from 16 residues. Germline V gene sequence: CDR1 SGHTA, CDR2 FQGTGA. V lost 5 bases and J lost 8; bases outside the gene matches: 8. The CDR3 DNA reads TGTGCCAGCAGCATGACCGCGGGACTAGCGGGAGATGAGCAGTTCTTC. Its protein product is CASSMTAGLAGDEQFF.

V usage is TRBV5-1 and J usage is TRBJ2-7; D is possibly TRBD1 (6 bases). From germline, CDR1 is SGHRS and CDR2 YFSETQ. The CDR3 contains 13 residues. Trimming cost V 0 bases and J 4 bases, with 8 bases left between them. The CDR3 bases are TGCGCCAGCAGCTTGGGGACAGATTACGAGCAGTACGTC. Translated, it gives CASSLGTDYEQYV.

The chain couples TRBV2 to TRBJ1-1; 8 bases line up with TRBD1. CDR1 is SNHLY and CDR2 is FYNNEI in the germline V gene. Trimming removed 5 bases from V and 5 bases from J; junction bases left unmatched: 7. CDR3 length: 14 amino acids. The DNA of the CDR3 is TGTGCCAGCAGTCCACAGGGGGGTGGGACTGAAGCTTTCTTT. Residues: CASSPQGGGTEAFF.

The J gene is TRBJ1-5, the V gene TRBV24-1; D might be TRBD1 (5 bases). CDR1 is KGHDR, CDR2 SFDVKD, per germline. The CDR3 has 13 residues. Trimming removed 5 bases from V and 7 bases from J, with 11 bases in between. The CDR3 loop reads CATSVDSEQPQHF. The CDR3 DNA follows: TGTGCCACCAGTGTTGACAGCGAGCAGCCCCAGCATTTT.

This sequence joins TRBV6-5 and TRBJ2-7; 8 bases are shared with TRBD1. This CDR3 is built from 14 residues. The germline V gene has CDR1 MNHEY and CDR2 SVGAGI. J was trimmed by 2 bases and V by 7 bases; bases with no gene match: 7. CDR3 sequence reads: CASTLGTGPYEQYV. As DNA, the CDR3 is TGTGCCAGCACCTTAGGGACAGGTCCCTACGAGCAGTACGTC.

This chain uses TRBV5-1 with TRBJ1-1; 10 bases fit TRBD1. With V trimmed by 5 bases and J by 4 bases, 5 bases remained unmatched. Per germline, CDR1 SGHRS and CDR2 YFSETQ. The CDR3 runs to 14 residues. The CDR3 reads CASRPRDRGTEAFF. The CDR3 DNA is TGCGCCAGCAGACCCCGGGACAGGGGCACTGAAGCTTTCTTT.

The chain carries TRBV6-6 and TRBJ1-1; maybe TRBD1 (6 bases). The CDR3 length is 15 residues. Germline V lookup: CDR1 MNHNY, CDR2 SVGAGI (reference sequence). V was cut by 6 bases and J by 3 bases, with 17 bases left in between. CDR3 DNA sequence: TGTGCCAGCAGCCCCGGACAGTTGATGTACACTGAAGCTTTCTTT. Protein: CASSPGQLMYTEAFF.

The V and J genes are TRBV7-2 and TRBJ1-2, with 7 bases matching TRBD1. The CDR3 is 15 amino acids. The ends lost 4 bases at V and 6 bases at J; junction bases unmatched: 11. Germline CDR1 is SGHTA and CDR2 is FQGNSA. The CDR3 bases are TGTGCCAGCAGCTCAGGAAACAGGGGAGGTCATGGCTACACCTTC. Amino acid sequence: CASSSGNRGGHGYTF.

This clone has more than one count but fewer than ten. This chain connects TRBV28 to TRBJ2-1, with D maybe TRBD2 (6 bases). V lost 4 bases to trimming and J lost 8 bases, with 21 bases between them. Germline CDR1 is MDHEN and CDR2 is SYDVKM. The CDR3 length is 16 residues. The CDR3, as DNA: TGTGCCAGCAGTTCTCCCCGCCGCCATTGGAGGGATGAGCAGTTCTTC. Its protein is CASSSPRRHWRDEQFF.